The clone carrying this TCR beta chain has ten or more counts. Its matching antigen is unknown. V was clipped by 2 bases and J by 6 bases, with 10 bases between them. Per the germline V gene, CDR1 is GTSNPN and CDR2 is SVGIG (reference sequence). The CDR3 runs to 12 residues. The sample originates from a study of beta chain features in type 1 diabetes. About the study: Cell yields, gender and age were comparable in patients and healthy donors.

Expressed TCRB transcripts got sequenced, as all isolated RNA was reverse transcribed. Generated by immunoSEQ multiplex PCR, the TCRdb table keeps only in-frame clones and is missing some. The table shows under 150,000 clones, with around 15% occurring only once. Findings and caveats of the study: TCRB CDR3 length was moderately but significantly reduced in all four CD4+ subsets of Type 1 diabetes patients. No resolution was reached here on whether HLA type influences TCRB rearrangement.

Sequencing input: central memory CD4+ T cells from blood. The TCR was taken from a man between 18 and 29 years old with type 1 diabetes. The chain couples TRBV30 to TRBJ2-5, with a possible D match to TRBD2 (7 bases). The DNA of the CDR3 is TGTGCCTGGAGTTCGGGGGGCCAGACCCAGTACTTC. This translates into CAWSSGGQTQYF. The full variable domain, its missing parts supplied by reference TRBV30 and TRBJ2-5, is SQTIHQWPATLVQPVGSPLSLECTVEGTSNPNLYWYRQAAGRGLQLLFYSVGIGQISSEVPQNLSASRPQDRQFILSSKKLLLSDSGFYLCAWSSGGQTQYFGPGTRLLVL.